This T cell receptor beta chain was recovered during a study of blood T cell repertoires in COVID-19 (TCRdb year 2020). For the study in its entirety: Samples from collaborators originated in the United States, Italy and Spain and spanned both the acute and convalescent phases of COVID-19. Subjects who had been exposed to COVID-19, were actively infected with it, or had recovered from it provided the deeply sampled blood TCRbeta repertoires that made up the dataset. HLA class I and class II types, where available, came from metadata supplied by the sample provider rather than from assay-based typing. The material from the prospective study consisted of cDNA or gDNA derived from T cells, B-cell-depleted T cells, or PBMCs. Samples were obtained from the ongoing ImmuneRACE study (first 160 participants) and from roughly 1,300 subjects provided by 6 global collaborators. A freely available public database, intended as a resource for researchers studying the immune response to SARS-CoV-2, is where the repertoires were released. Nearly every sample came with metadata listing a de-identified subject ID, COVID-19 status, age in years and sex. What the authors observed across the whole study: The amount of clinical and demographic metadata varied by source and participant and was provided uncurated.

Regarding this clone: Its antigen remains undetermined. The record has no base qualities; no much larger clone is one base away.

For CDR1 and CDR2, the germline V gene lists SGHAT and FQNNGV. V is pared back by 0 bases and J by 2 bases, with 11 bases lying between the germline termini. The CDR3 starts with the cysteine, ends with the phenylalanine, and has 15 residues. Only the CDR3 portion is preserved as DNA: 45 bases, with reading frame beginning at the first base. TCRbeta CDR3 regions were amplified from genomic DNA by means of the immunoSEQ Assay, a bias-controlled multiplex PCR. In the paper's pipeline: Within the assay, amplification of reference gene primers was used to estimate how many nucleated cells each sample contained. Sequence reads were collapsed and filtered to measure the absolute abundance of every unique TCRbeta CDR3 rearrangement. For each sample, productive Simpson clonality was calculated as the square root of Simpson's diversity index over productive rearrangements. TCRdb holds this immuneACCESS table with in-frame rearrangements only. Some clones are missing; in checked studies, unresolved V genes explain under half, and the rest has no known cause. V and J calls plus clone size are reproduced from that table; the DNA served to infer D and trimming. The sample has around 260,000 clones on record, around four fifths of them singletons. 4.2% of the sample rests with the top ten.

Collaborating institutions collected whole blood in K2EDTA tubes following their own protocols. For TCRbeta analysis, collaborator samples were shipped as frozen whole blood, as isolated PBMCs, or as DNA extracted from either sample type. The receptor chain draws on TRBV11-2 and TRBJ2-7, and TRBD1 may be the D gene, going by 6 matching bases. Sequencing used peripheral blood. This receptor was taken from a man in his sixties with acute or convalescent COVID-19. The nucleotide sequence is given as TGTGCCAGCAGCTTAGATTGGACAGCTACCTACGAGCAGTACTTC. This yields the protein CASSLDWTATYEQYF.